A single sample is the source of the 30 T cell receptor beta chains below, sequenced in a study of T cells in Graves' hyperthyroidism and ophthalmopathy. Amplified TCR beta CDR3 regions derived from RNA transcripts. The primer set for the first-round RT-PCR of the TCR CDR3 was HTBI. Via MiXCR, TCRdb re-called the multiplex PCR reads, giving one row per CDR3 protein. The table has 640,000 or so distinct CDR3 sequences, roughly 14% seen once. The source material was blood. The receptor source for this set is a middle-aged woman with Graves' ophthalmopathy.

This clonotype occurred many times. The CDR3 nucleotides are TGCAGTGCTAGGCAACGACAGGGCTCAGGGGCGTTGGCCGTGGGAAAAAAGCAAGCTTTCTTT. Its translation is CSARQRQGSGALAVGKKQAFF. The chain uses TRBV20-1 and TRBJ1-1; TRBD1 aligns across 7 bases. This CDR3 has 21 residues. J was trimmed by 9 bases and V by 3 bases; bases with no gene match: 34. Germline CDR1 and CDR2: DFQATT and SNEGSKA (reference sequence).

This clonotype appeared many times. This rearrangement joins TRBV7-6 to TRBJ2-4; 9 positions match TRBD2. From germline, CDR1 is SGHVS and CDR2 FNYEAQ. The junction had 14 bases not matched to a gene; V was cut back by 5 bases and J by 0 bases. The CDR3 is made up of 19 amino acids. The CDR3 protein is CASSPRAAGGGLAKNIQYF. For the CDR3, the DNA is TGTGCCAGCAGCCCCCGTGCGGCGGGAGGGGGATTAGCCAAAAACATTCAGTACTTC.

This clonotype came up many times. CDR3 amino acids: CSALSWGGDVVNTEAFF. CDR3 DNA: TGCAGTGCCCTCTCGTGGGGGGGCGATGTGGTAAACACTGAAGCTTTCTTT. The chain uses TRBV20-1 and TRBJ1-1; D is perhaps TRBD1 (6 bases). Germline V gene data show CDR1 as DFQATT and CDR2 as SNEGSKA (reference sequence). V was clipped by 6 bases and J by 2 bases, with 25 bases between them. This CDR3 is built from 17 residues.

Many counts were recorded for this clonotype. The rearrangement links TRBV28 to TRBJ1-2, with D maybe TRBD1 (6 bases). This CDR3 spans 13 amino acids. V was shortened by 3 bases and J by 10 bases, with 15 bases between the two germline ends. CDR1 is MDHEN and CDR2 is SYDVKM in the germline V gene. The CDR3 spells CASSFIQGLDYTF. The CDR3 nucleotides are TGTGCCAGCAGTTTCATACAGGGATTGGACTACACCTTC.

The V gene is TRBV18, the J gene TRBJ2-5; D call uncertain. V was pared by 1 base and J by 1 base, with 7 bases between. Per germline, CDR1 KGHSH and CDR2 LQKENI. The length of the CDR3 is 14 residues. CDR3: CASSPRLTQETQYF. CDR3 nucleotide sequence: TGTGCCAGCTCACCACGGCTCACCCAAGAGACCCAGTACTTC.

Many counts were recorded for this clonotype. The chain carries TRBV7-2 and TRBJ2-7; TRBD1 matches at 9 bases. The V gene end was trimmed by 5 bases and the J gene end by 2 bases; junction bases not matched to a gene: 4. The germline gives CDR1 SGHTA, CDR2 FQGNSA. This CDR3 has 14 residues. The CDR3 sequence is CASSRQGGPYEQYF. The CDR3 region has the DNA TGTGCCAGCAGCCGACAGGGGGGGCCCTACGAGCAGTACTTC.

This clonotype was observed at least ten times. This sequence joins TRBV20-1 and TRBJ2-5; no firm D call. Germline V CDR1 and CDR2: DFQATT, SNEGSKA (reference sequence). Trimming shortened V by 6 bases and J by 5 bases, and 16 bases separated the two germline ends. The CDR3 is 13 residues long. The CDR3 coding sequence is TGCAGTGCACCCCCTGGTCCTTGGGAGACCCAGTACTTC. This codes for CSAPPGPWETQYF.

In its sample, this clonotype was seen a few times. In nucleotides, the CDR3 is TGTGCCATCAGTGAGCCTTGGGACAGTGGAAACACCATATATTTT. Its protein product is CAISEPWDSGNTIYF. The V gene is TRBV10-3, the J gene TRBJ1-3, with TRBD1 matching 7 bases. The CDR3 is 15 residues long. V shed 2 bases, J shed 3 bases, and the junction held 4 bases outside the gene matches. CDR1 and CDR2 from the germline V gene are ENHRY and SYGVKD.

This clonotype was seen a few times. The chain employs TRBV19 and TRBJ2-2; D is unclear. This CDR3 is built from 13 residues. V was clipped by 1 base and J by 6 bases, with 6 bases between them. CDR1 and CDR2 from the germline V gene are LNHDA and SQIVND (reference sequence). The DNA for the CDR3 is TGTGCCAGTAGTATAGGCCTAGCCGGGGAGCTGTTTTTT. It specifies CASSIGLAGELFF.

In this sample, this clonotype turned up many times. The gene calls are TRBV11-2 and TRBJ2-6, with D tentatively TRBD2 (6 bases). CDR3 length: 18 amino acids. V was cut by 0 bases and J by 2 bases, with 14 bases left in between. Germline lookup yields CDR1 SGHAT and CDR2 FQNNGV. The CDR3 protein is CASSLEGGGTAGANVLTF. In nucleotides, the CDR3 is TGTGCCAGCAGCTTAGAGGGAGGTGGCACCGCTGGGGCCAACGTCCTGACTTTC.

J is TRBJ2-5 and V is TRBV11-1; 12 bases map to TRBD2. V shed 5 bases, J shed 4 bases, and the junction held 14 bases outside the gene matches. The germline CDR1 and CDR2 sequences are SGHAT and FQDESV (reference sequence). The CDR3 is 18 amino acids. This CDR3 reads CASSPKTSGSTGGETQYF. In nucleotides, the CDR3 is TGTGCCAGCAGCCCTAAGACTAGCGGGAGCACAGGGGGAGAGACCCAGTACTTC. Variable domain in full (rest from reference TRBV11-1 and TRBJ2-5): EAEVAQSPRYKITEKSQAVAFWCDPISGHATLYWYRQILGQGPELLVQFQDESVVDDSQLPKDRFSAERLKGVDSTLKIQPAELGDSAMYLCASSPKTSGSTGGETQYFGPGTRLLVL.

This clonotype was counted once. The chain recombines TRBV10-3 with TRBJ2-7; 8 bases fit TRBD1. J gave up 5 bases and V 2 bases, and 5 bases lay outside the gene matches. Germline values: CDR1 ENHRY, CDR2 SYGVKD. The CDR3 has 14 residues. The CDR3 DNA reads TGTGCCATCAGTGAGGGACAGGGACCCGACGAGCAGTACTTC. This codes for CAISEGQGPDEQYF.

The chain carries TRBV3-1 and TRBJ1-1; a possible D gene is TRBD1 (5 bases). Trimming stripped 2 bases from V and 9 bases from J, with 13 bases between. This CDR3 region has 13 residues. Germline CDR1 LGHDT, CDR2 YNNKEL (reference sequence). CDR3 loop: CASSQLAGPKAFF. The CDR3 nucleotides are TGTGCCAGCAGCCAACTCGCGGGACCAAAAGCTTTCTTT.

This clonotype was found a few times. This rearrangement joins TRBV4-2 to TRBJ1-1; 9 positions agree with TRBD1. CDR1 is LGHNA and CDR2 is YNFKEQ in the germline V gene. The CDR3 spans 16 residues. The V segment lost 4 bases and the J segment 4 bases; nucleotides outside the gene matches: 10. Written as DNA, the CDR3 is TGTGCCAGCAGCCCGGGACAGGGCGGGATTCCCACTGAAGCTTTCTTT. The encoded protein is CASSPGQGGIPTEAFF.

This clonotype showed up many times. This chain joins TRBV6-5 and TRBJ1-2, with D perhaps TRBD1 (6 bases). The CDR3 sequence is 13 residues long. Trimming shortened V by 2 bases and J by 6 bases, and 10 bases separated the two germline ends. Germline V lookup: CDR1 MNHEY, CDR2 SVGAGI. CDR3 in DNA: TGTGCCAGCAGTTACACAGGGTATGATGGCTACACCTTC. Encoded protein: CASSYTGYDGYTF.

This clonotype was seen at least ten times. The chain recombines TRBV7-9 with TRBJ2-7, with no clear D. The length of the CDR3 is 14 residues. CDR1 and CDR2 from the germline V gene are SEHNR and FQNEAQ (reference sequence). V was trimmed by 0 bases and J by 5 bases, leaving 11 bases between them. CDR3 residues: CASSLAGGQNEQYF. CDR3 bases: TGTGCCAGCAGCTTAGCGGGTGGCCAGAACGAGCAGTACTTC.

This clonotype was seen repeatedly, ten times or more. This sequence joins TRBV7-3 and TRBJ1-2; D is perhaps TRBD1 (6 bases). The germline CDR1 and CDR2 sequences are SGHTA and FQGTGA. The CDR3 spans 13 residues. V was cut by 4 bases and J by 8 bases, with 14 bases left in between. The CDR3 DNA follows: TGTGCCAGCAGCTCCAGGGGAGGAGAAGGCTACACCTTC. The encoded protein is CASSSRGGEGYTF.

Ten or more counts support this clonotype. This chain joins TRBV24-1 and TRBJ2-5; D is ambiguous. CDR1 is KGHDR, CDR2 SFDVKD, per germline. The CDR3 spans 12 residues. Trimming stripped 11 bases from V and 3 bases from J, with 12 bases between. This CDR3 is CAIMDLKETQYF. The CDR3 DNA follows: TGTGCCATCATGGACCTAAAAGAGACCCAGTACTTC.

This clonotype was detected ten times or more. The rearrangement joins TRBV11-2 to TRBJ2-5, with D possibly being TRBD2 (7 bases). This CDR3 spans 18 amino acids. V lost 5 bases and J 5 bases, leaving 27 bases between the germline ends. The germline CDR1 and CDR2 sequences are SGHAT and FQNNGV. CDR3 loop: CASSPIVGGGQRGETQYF. CDR3 in DNA: TGTGCCAGCAGCCCGATCGTTGGCGGGGGACAAAGGGGGGAGACCCAGTACTTC.

The rearrangement uses TRBV5-4 and TRBJ2-5; no reliable D call. The germline V gene encodes CDR1 SGHNT and CDR2 YYREEE (reference sequence). V was shortened by 4 bases and J by 5 bases, with 15 bases between the two germline ends. The CDR3 runs 14 residues. CDR3 protein: CASSPSEGVETQYF. CDR3 nucleotides: TGTGCCAGCAGCCCAAGTGAAGGAGTGGAGACCCAGTACTTC.

The chain carries TRBV2 and TRBJ2-5; D is perhaps TRBD1 (5 bases). The germline V gene has CDR1 SNHLY and CDR2 FYNNEI. The V gene lost 3 bases and the J gene lost 5 bases, with 10 bases spanning the gap. The CDR3 is 13 residues long. CDR3 nucleotide sequence: TGTGCCAGCAGTGATCAGGGTTTCGAGACCCAGTACTTC. Translated: CASSDQGFETQYF.

The V call is TRBV7-9, the J call TRBJ2-7; D is unclear. Between the trimmed V and J ends, which lost 5 bases and 3 bases, there was a span of 14 bases. The CDR3 consists of 14 residues. Per the germline V gene, CDR1 is SEHNR and CDR2 is FQNEAQ (reference sequence). DNA of the CDR3: TGTGCCAGCAGCCGCACCCTAGGTAGCTACGAGCAGTACTTC. It yields the protein CASSRTLGSYEQYF.

In this sample, this clonotype turned up a few times. V gene TRBV6-2 or TRBV6-3 combines with J gene TRBJ2-7, with 9 bases identical to TRBD2. With 1 base clipped from V and 3 bases from J, the junction kept 10 bases outside the gene matches. Germline CDR1 is MNHEY and CDR2 is SVGEGT. The CDR3 runs 17 residues. This chain's CDR3 is CASSYFPTSGFFYEQYF. CDR3 sequence (DNA): TGTGCCAGCAGTTACTTCCCGACTAGCGGATTCTTCTACGAGCAGTACTTC.

This clonotype was counted at least ten times. The V call is TRBV7-8, the J call TRBJ1-1; D not resolved. The germline gives CDR1 SGHVS, CDR2 FQNEAQ. Deletions cut 1 base from V and 1 base from J, with 19 bases between. This CDR3 has 18 residues. As DNA, the CDR3 is TGTGCCAGCAGCTTAGAGTTTCGGCAGGTGAAAAAGAACACTGAAGCTTTCTTT. The encoded protein is CASSLEFRQVKKNTEAFF. Full variable domain (outside the CDR3, taken from reference TRBV7-8 and TRBJ1-1): GAGVSQSPRYKVAKRGQDVALRCDPISGHVSLFWYQQALGQGPEFLTYFQNEAQLDKSGLPSDRFFAERPEGSVSTLKIQRTQQEDSAVYLCASSLEFRQVKKNTEAFFGQGTRLTVV.

CDR3 bases: TGTGCTAGCGTCCCTTCCAGGGGAGGGAACACTGAAGCTTTCTTT. This translates into CASVPSRGGNTEAFF. This chain uses TRBV12-5 with TRBJ1-1; possible D gene TRBD1, 6 bases. Germline loops: CDR1 LGHNT, CDR2 FRNRAP. The V gene lost 9 bases and the J gene lost 1 base, with 18 bases spanning the gap. CDR3 length: 15 amino acids. The full variable domain, rest sourced from reference TRBV12-5 and TRBJ1-1, is DARVTQTPRHKVTEMGQEVTMRCQPILGHNTVFWYRQTMMQGLELLAYFRNRAPLDDSGMPKDRFSAEMPDATLATLKIQPSEPRDSAVYFCASVPSRGGNTEAFFGQGTRLTVV.

This clonotype was counted a few times. The CDR3 DNA reads as TGCAGTGCTAGGTCGGGACTACTAGCGGGAGGCGAGCAGTACTTC. Amino acids: CSARSGLLAGGEQYF. This chain links TRBV20-1 with TRBJ2-7; 12 positions match TRBD2. The junction had 9 bases not matched to a gene; V was cut back by 3 bases and J by 6 bases. The germline V gene has CDR1 DFQATT and CDR2 SNEGSKA (reference sequence). CDR3 length: 15 amino acids.

The chain is built from TRBV6-5 and TRBJ2-3, with 8 bases matching TRBD2. V dropped 4 bases and J dropped 3; count of bases not matched to a gene: 6. CDR1 MNHEY and CDR2 SVGAGI come from the germline V gene. This CDR3 contains 15 residues. CDR3 sequence (DNA): TGTGCCAGCAGTTCCACCGGGACTAGTACAGATACGCAGTATTTT. As protein: CASSSTGTSTDTQYF.

This clonotype occurred many times. The chain carries TRBV29-1 and TRBJ2-5, with 15 bases identical to TRBD2. The CDR3 extends over 15 amino acids. The V segment lost 6 bases and the J segment 5 bases; nucleotides outside the gene matches: 7. The germline CDR1 and CDR2 sequences are SQVTM and ANQGSEA. The CDR3 loop reads CSVATGLAGGETQYF. The CDR3 DNA follows: TGCAGCGTCGCCACGGGACTAGCGGGAGGTGAGACCCAGTACTTC.

The CDR3 DNA reads TGTGCCAGCAGACCCCCCGGGAGTGGGCCCTATGGCTACACCTTC. Its translation is CASRPPGSGPYGYTF. The genes are TRBV6-1 and TRBJ1-2, with D hard to call. Germline CDR1 is MNHNS and CDR2 is SASEGT. V was shortened by 6 bases and J by 4 bases, with 18 bases between the two germline ends. The CDR3 has 15 amino acids.

There are many counts of this clonotype. V usage is TRBV7-2 and J usage is TRBJ2-1, with D perhaps TRBD2 (6 bases). CDR3 length equals 15 residues. Germline CDR1 and CDR2: SGHTA and FQGNSA. The V gene lost 5 bases and the J gene lost 5 bases, with 16 bases spanning the gap. The DNA for the CDR3 is TGTGCCAGCAGCGATAGCGGTGTCAGGAACAATGAGCAGTTCTTC. Amino acids: CASSDSGVRNNEQFF.